A selection of T cell receptor beta chains follows, all from one sample in a study of blood T cells in healthy people across ages. TCRdb re-derived calls from the 5' RACE reads in MiXCR, one entry per CDR3 protein. This table holds 550,000 to 750,000 distinct CDR3 sequences, approximately 21% found once. The sequenced material came from blood. The receptors were sampled from a man aged 70-80 years in good health. CDR3s include the opening cysteine and the closing phenylalanine or tryptophan. The D gene is left open where the match is weak. Clone size appears in some rows only: once, few, many, or a class for an expanded clone.

d_call	clone_size	v_call	j_call	cdr3_nt	cdr3_aa
NA	NA	TRBV5-1	TRBJ2-3	TGCGCCAGGACCAGAGGGAAAAGGGTAGGAGATACGCAGTATTTT	CARTRGKRVGDTQYF
NA	few	TRBV10-3	TRBJ2-5	TGTGCCATAAGGACTAACGGGAGCGGGGAGACCCAGTACTTC	CAIRTNGSGETQYF
NA	few	TRBV7-9	TRBJ1-4	TGTGCCCTTGCCATACAGGGTGGAGGTGAAAAACTGTTTTTT	CALAIQGGGEKLFF
NA	NA	TRBV5-1	TRBJ2-7	TGCGCCAGCAGCTTTAATGTCGGGGGAACCTACGAGCAGTACTTC	CASSFNVGGTYEQYF
TRBD2	NA	TRBV19	TRBJ2-5	TGTGCCAGTAGTGGACTTCTGGCGGGAGAGGAGGAGACCCAGTACTTC	CASSGLLAGEEETQYF
TRBD2	few	TRBV6-2/TRBV6-3	TRBJ2-1	TGTGCCAGCAGTTACTCGATCCTCCGGACTAGCGGGAGCTTTAATGAGCAGTTCTTC	CASSYSILRTSGSFNEQFF
NA	few	TRBV12-3/TRBV12-4	TRBJ2-7	TGTGCCAGCAGGGAGGACAGAAGCTCCTACGAGCAGTACTTC	CASREDRSSYEQYF
TRBD1	NA	TRBV4-3	TRBJ2-3	TGCGCCAGCAGCCAAGATCCCGGACAGGGTCCAGATACGCAGTATTTT	CASSQDPGQGPDTQYF
NA	NA	TRBV7-8	TRBJ2-3	NA	CASSWGLAGEFGVGTDTRYF
TRBD2	few	TRBV7-8	TRBJ2-3	TGTGCCAGCAGCCCCGCCCTAGCGGCCCAATATACGCAGTATTTT	CASSPALAAQYTQYF
NA	many	TRBV20-1	TRBJ2-4	TGCAGTGCTAGAGATGTGACGGATATTAGAAACATTCAGTACTTC	CSARDVTDIRNIQYF
NA	NA	TRBV3-1	TRBJ2-5	TGTGCCAGCAGCCTACCTGGCATCCAAGAGACCCAGTACTTC	CASSLPGIQETQYF
NA	NA	TRBV15	TRBJ2-5	TGTGCCACCAGCAGAAGCCAAGGGACCCAGTACTTC	CATSRSQGTQYF
TRBD1	many	TRBV28	TRBJ2-7	TGTGCCAGCAGTCTGACAGGGGCTAACGAGCAGTACTTC	CASSLTGANEQYF
NA	NA	TRBV24-1	TRBJ1-1	TGTGCCACCCAAACAGGAGGAGACACTGAAGCTTTCTTT	CATQTGGDTEAFF
NA	NA	TRBV28	TRBJ2-7	TGTGCCAGCAGGACGACTGGAAAGTCCTACGAGCAGTACTTC	CASRTTGKSYEQYF